This T cell receptor beta chain was captured by sequencing in a study of T-cell reconstitution after alpha-beta-depleted transplantation in children. Broader study findings: From newly produced T cells came most of the T-cell counts and diversity one year after transplant. Reports say that about two months after transplant, the alpha-beta T cells came out of several hundred graft clones that had expanded.

The authors prepared the TCRbeta library with unique molecular identifiers. TCRdb reprocessed the PCR reads with MiXCR, giving one entry per CDR3 protein. The data contain around 490,000 distinct CDR3 sequences, 9.5% to 12% of them seen just once; the ten biggest clones take up 14%. V dropped 1 base and J dropped 3 bases, with 12 bases sitting between them. Per germline, CDR1 DFQATT and CDR2 SNEGSKA (reference sequence). CDR3 size: 14 residues. This clonotype appeared a few times. Its antigen is not identified. Sequencing used PBMCs, mostly from graft donor cells, obtained 180 days after TCRalphabeta/CD19-depleted stem cell transplant. The source is a female patient between 2 and 15 years old who had a stem cell transplant for aplastic anemia, so the T cells may come from the graft donor. The genes are TRBV20-1 and TRBJ1-2; D is undetermined. The CDR3 sequence: CSARGRKGYYGYTF. The CDR3 DNA sequence: TGCAGTGCTAGAGGAAGGAAGGGCTACTATGGCTACACCTTC.